This T cell receptor (beta chain) was profiled in a study of blood T cell repertoires in COVID-19. The wider study: Donors in the United States, Italy and Spain gave samples during acute or convalescent COVID-19. The cDNA or gDNA used as material had been derived from T cells, B-cell-depleted T cells, or PBMCs.

In the authors' methods: Amplification from reference gene primers served as the basis for estimated nucleated cell counts. The protocol was immunoSEQ multiplex PCR, while the TCRdb copy is restricted to in-frame clones and leaves out a portion. Clonal size and the V and J genes are those of that table, whereas D and trimming came from the DNA. Of about 240,000 clones in the sample, 82% were seen once. What was sequenced was peripheral blood. The sequence was collected from a woman aged 55-70 years with active or convalescent COVID-19.

CDR3: CASSIHGSYEQYF. The CDR3 bases are TGTGCCAGCAGCATCCACGGGTCCTACGAGCAGTACTTC. The chain couples TRBV12-3 or TRBV12-4 to TRBJ2-7; D not certain. V was clipped by 6 bases and J by 1 base, with 10 bases between them. The CDR3 runs 13 residues.